Following are 32 T cell receptor beta chains from one sample sequenced in a study of monozygotic twins with inflammatory bowel disease. TCRdb re-analyzed the 5' RACE reads; it lists each CDR3 protein once, without DNA. In all, the sample yields about 160,000 distinct CDR3 sequences. The sequencing input was blood. These receptors originate from a human donor with ulcerative colitis or Crohn's disease, or a healthy co-twin of an affected twin (not recorded which).

V and J are TRBV28 and TRBJ1-1. This CDR3 is built from 12 residues. Germline V gene sequence: CDR1 MDHEN, CDR2 SYDVKM. CDR3 loop: CASRHTNTEAFF.

The J gene is TRBJ2-1, the V gene TRBV11-3; lacking DNA, the TRBD1 call made by TCRdb goes unchecked. Germline CDR1 reads SGHNT; CDR2 reads YENEEA. The length of the CDR3 is 16 residues. The CDR3 here is CASSTKDSRSYNEQFF.

V gene TRBV7-6 combines with J gene TRBJ1-5; TCRdb's D gene call, TRBD1, goes unchecked for lack of DNA. The CDR3 sequence is 13 residues long. Per the germline V gene, CDR1 is SGHVS and CDR2 is FNYEAQ. The CDR3 is CASSRQVNQPQHF.

The chain combines TRBV6-1 with TRBJ2-7; there is no DNA to check the TCRdb D call of TRBD1. Germline loops: CDR1 MNHNS, CDR2 SASEGT. This CDR3 has 15 residues. CDR3 in amino acids: CASRPGTGPSYEQYF.

This sequence joins TRBV20-1 and TRBJ2-2; TCRdb names TRBD1, which stays unverified in the absence of DNA. Germline loops: CDR1 DFQATT, CDR2 SNEGSKA (reference sequence). CDR3 length: 16 residues. The CDR3 reads CSASQYRVPGTGELFF.

The J gene is TRBJ1-6, the V gene TRBV14. Germline V gene lookup returns CDR1 SGHDN and CDR2 FVKESK. The length of the CDR3 is 12 residues. The CDR3: CASSQEAGPLHF.

The CDR3 reads CASIPWGNTGELFF. The genes are TRBV11-1 and TRBJ2-2. CDR1 SGHAT and CDR2 FQDESV come from the germline V gene (reference sequence). CDR3 length equals 14 residues. Variable domain in full (rest from reference TRBV11-1 and TRBJ2-2): EAEVAQSPRYKITEKSQAVAFWCDPISGHATLYWYRQILGQGPELLVQFQDESVVDDSQLPKDRFSAERLKGVDSTLKIQPAELGDSAMYLCASIPWGNTGELFFGEGSRLTVL.

The rearrangement links TRBV4-1 to TRBJ2-1; TCRdb designates TRBD2, a call that cannot be tested without DNA. The CDR3 has 19 amino acids. Germline V CDR1 and CDR2: MGHRA, YSYEKL. Here the CDR3 reads CASSQEEELAAPSYNEQFF.

This chain joins TRBV11-2 and TRBJ2-1; the TCRdb D gene call, TRBD2, has no DNA to confirm it. This CDR3 region has 15 residues. Germline CDR1 reads SGHAT; CDR2 reads FQNNGV. This CDR3 is CASSIWAGGLNEQFF.

J is TRBJ2-7 and V is TRBV13; TCRdb selects TRBD1, and the lack of DNA leaves this call unchecked. This CDR3 spans 15 amino acids. CDR1 PRHDT and CDR2 FYEKMQ come from the germline V gene (reference sequence). CDR3 in amino acids: CASSLTRTVFYEQYF. Complete variable domain (other parts from reference TRBV13 and TRBJ2-7): AAGVIQSPRHLIKEKRETATLKCYPIPRHDTVYWYQQGPGQDPQFLISFYEKMQSDKGSIPDRFSAQQFSDYHSELNMSSLELGDSALYFCASSLTRTVFYEQYFGPGTRLTVT.

V is TRBV7-8 and J is TRBJ2-5; the TCRdb call, TRBD1, lacks DNA for checking. Germline CDR1 reads SGHVS; CDR2 reads FQNEAQ. This CDR3 contains 14 residues. This CDR3 reads CSSSFTGSGETQYF.

The chain has TRBV7-2 and TRBJ2-7; TCRdb selects TRBD2, and the lack of DNA leaves this call unchecked. The CDR3 runs 17 residues. Germline CDR1 and CDR2: SGHTA and FQGNSA. The CDR3 sequence: CASSLRRSRDFFYEQYF.

The genes are TRBV4-3 and TRBJ2-1; TCRdb lists TRBD1, though no DNA is available to test this call. The CDR3 length is 16 residues. The V gene's germline CDR1 is LGHNA and CDR2 YSLEER. Here the CDR3 reads CASSRILRPGRDEQFF.

The chain joins TRBV14 to TRBJ2-3. Germline V gene sequence: CDR1 SGHDN, CDR2 FVKESK. This CDR3 contains 18 residues. CDR3 in amino acids: CASSQALQPSLSTDTQYF.

The chain recombines TRBV20-1 with TRBJ2-2; TCRdb's assignment of TRBD1 cannot be checked, as there is no DNA. The CDR3 covers 15 residues. In germline, CDR1 is DFQATT, CDR2 SNEGSKA (reference sequence). CDR3 loop: CSANPGQVEIGELFF.

This rearrangement joins TRBV11-2 to TRBJ2-2; the TCRdb D gene call, TRBD1, has no DNA to confirm it. The CDR3 spans 16 residues. CDR1 SGHAT and CDR2 FQNNGV come from the germline V gene. The chain's CDR3 is CASSLGPGPNTGELFF.

The J gene is TRBJ2-1, the V gene TRBV20-1; the TCRdb call, TRBD2, lacks DNA for checking. The CDR3 consists of 15 residues. Germline V gene data show CDR1 as DFQATT and CDR2 as SNEGSKA (reference sequence). CDR3 residues: CSARDGGSVLDEQFF.

The chain recombines TRBV9 with TRBJ2-3; TCRdb's D gene call, TRBD1, goes unchecked for lack of DNA. This CDR3 comprises 15 residues. Germline V gene data show CDR1 as SGDLS and CDR2 as YYNGEE. CDR3 region: CASSGIQGGTDTQYF.

This chain links TRBV30 with TRBJ1-5; with no DNA, the TCRdb D assignment of TRBD1 cannot be verified. This CDR3 has 13 residues. CDR1 is GTSNPN, CDR2 SVGIG, per germline (reference sequence). The CDR3 protein is CAWSHRVNQPQHF.

The chain has TRBV28 and TRBJ2-5. Germline V gene lookup returns CDR1 MDHEN and CDR2 SYDVKM. The CDR3 totals 11 residues. The CDR3 region is CASSSKETQYF. Complete variable domain (other parts from reference TRBV28 and TRBJ2-5): DVKVTQSSRYLVKRTGEKVFLECVQDMDHENMFWYRQDPGLGLRLIYFSYDVKMKEKGDIPEGYSVSREKKERFSLILESASTNQTSMYLCASSSKETQYFGPGTRLLVL.

The chain employs TRBV7-6 and TRBJ2-5. Germline V gene lookup returns CDR1 SGHVS and CDR2 FNYEAQ. This CDR3 has 12 amino acids. CDR3 sequence: CASSLLAETQYF.

The rearrangement joins TRBV18 to TRBJ2-7; TCRdb lists TRBD1, though no DNA is available to test this call. Germline loops: CDR1 KGHSH, CDR2 LQKENI. The CDR3 runs 16 residues. Here the CDR3 reads CASSPVGSAPSYEQYF.

The chain links TRBV18 to TRBJ1-2; TCRdb's D call of TRBD1 is untestable without DNA. CDR1 KGHSH and CDR2 LQKENI come from the germline V gene. The CDR3 sequence is 15 residues long. This chain's CDR3 is CASSPRAPDGYGYTF. Looking up the rest from reference TRBV18 and TRBJ1-2 gives the full variable domain: NAGVMQNPRHLVRRRGQEARLRCSPMKGHSHVYWYRQLPEEGLKFMVYLQKENIIDESGMPKERFSAEFPKEGPSILRIQQVVRGDSAAYFCASSPRAPDGYGYTFGSGTRLTVV.

The chain uses TRBV18 and TRBJ2-7. Germline V gives CDR1 KGHSH, CDR2 LQKENI. There are 15 residues in the CDR3. CDR3 loop: CASSPGREVSYEQYF.

The chain has TRBV4-2 and TRBJ1-2; TCRdb designates TRBD1, a call that cannot be tested without DNA. Germline lookup yields CDR1 LGHNA and CDR2 YNFKEQ. The CDR3 has 17 residues. CDR3 protein: CASSQDGGDRGYYGYTF.

The gene calls are TRBV6-5 and TRBJ1-2; without DNA, the TCRdb call of TRBD1 cannot be checked. Germline V CDR1 and CDR2: MNHEY, SVGAGI. The CDR3 is made up of 13 amino acids. The CDR3 loop is CASRLGQFYGYTF.

The V gene is TRBV29-1, the J gene TRBJ2-6; TCRdb proposes TRBD1, but this gene call is untestable without DNA. The CDR3 sequence is 20 residues long. Germline assignment: CDR1 SQVTM and CDR2 ANQGSEA. The chain's CDR3 is CSVNSPGAGTADSGANVLTF.

J is TRBJ2-1 and V is TRBV10-1; TCRdb's D gene call, TRBD2, goes unchecked for lack of DNA. This CDR3 has 17 residues. Germline V gene data show CDR1 as WNHNN and CDR2 as SYGVQD (reference sequence). The chain's CDR3 is CASSDPTSGKLGNEQFF.

The chain's CDR3 is CASSFRPTGGRSPLHF. This chain links TRBV12-3 or TRBV12-4 with TRBJ1-6; the D gene TCRdb calls, TRBD1, cannot be checked with no DNA. The CDR3 is 16 residues long.

V and J are TRBV15 and TRBJ2-7; TCRdb reports TRBD2, a call that lacks DNA to check it against. CDR3 length equals 16 residues. Germline CDR1 LNHNV, CDR2 YYDKDF (reference sequence). The CDR3 sequence is CATSTQTSGSFCEQYF.

The gene calls are TRBV5-5 and TRBJ2-5. The germline CDR1 and CDR2 sequences are SGHKS and YYEKEE (reference sequence). The length of the CDR3 is 17 residues. The CDR3 loop reads CASSLAPTFGIQETQYF.

The chain joins TRBV28 to TRBJ1-2. Germline loops: CDR1 MDHEN, CDR2 SYDVKM. The CDR3 spans 12 residues. The chain's CDR3 is CASSYTDYGYTF.